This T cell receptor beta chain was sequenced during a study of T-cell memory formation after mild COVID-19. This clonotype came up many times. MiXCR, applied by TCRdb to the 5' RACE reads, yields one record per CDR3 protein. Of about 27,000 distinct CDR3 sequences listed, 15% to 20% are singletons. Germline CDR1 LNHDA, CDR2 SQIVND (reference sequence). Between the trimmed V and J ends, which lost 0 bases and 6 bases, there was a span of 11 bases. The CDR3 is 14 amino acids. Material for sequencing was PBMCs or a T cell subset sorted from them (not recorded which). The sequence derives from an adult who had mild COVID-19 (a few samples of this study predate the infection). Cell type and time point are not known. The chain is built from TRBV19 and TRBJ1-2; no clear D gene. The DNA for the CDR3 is TGTGCCAGTAGTATAGAAGGCAGAATGGATGGCTACACCTTC. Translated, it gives CASSIEGRMDGYTF.